Shown below are 31 T cell receptor beta chains from a single sample sequenced in a study of blood T cell repertoires in COVID-19. Clones were sequenced by immunoSEQ multiplex PCR, and TCRdb holds only the in-frame ones, with some missing. The table has 300,000 or so clones, around four fifths seen once. Sequencing was carried out using peripheral blood. Receptors were obtained from a woman aged 45-59 years with acute or convalescent COVID-19.

The J gene is TRBJ2-2, the V gene TRBV11-2; no reliable D call. The CDR3 extends over 17 amino acids. V lost 5 bases and J 5 bases, leaving 21 bases between the germline ends. Germline V lookup: CDR1 SGHAT, CDR2 FQNNGV. In nucleotides, the CDR3 is TGTGCCAGCAGCCCCGTAGTTGGCCGACTTATGACCGGGGAGCTGTTTTTT. Protein sequence: CASSPVVGRLMTGELFF.

The V call is TRBV29-1, the J call TRBJ2-1; TRBD2 aligns across 8 bases. The CDR3 covers 16 residues. V was pared by 4 bases and J by 1 base, with 9 bases of the junction left unmatched. Germline V gene sequence: CDR1 SQVTM, CDR2 ANQGSEA. The DNA of the CDR3 is TGCAGCGTTGGGACAAGCGGGGGCTTATCCTACAATGAGCAGTTCTTC. Translation gives CSVGTSGGLSYNEQFF.

The genes are TRBV7-9 and TRBJ1-2; 11 bases are a match to TRBD1. The trim removed 4 bases at V and 8 bases at J, leaving 6 bases unmatched. The germline gives CDR1 SEHNR, CDR2 FQNEAQ (reference sequence). This CDR3 has 14 amino acids. For the CDR3, the DNA is TGTGCCAGCAGCTGGGACAGGGGGAGCAAGGGCTACACCTTC. As protein: CASSWDRGSKGYTF.

The chain uses TRBV7-6 and TRBJ2-2, with a tentative D call TRBD2 (6 bases). Trimming took off 5 bases at V and 1 base at J, with 14 bases between the two ends. The CDR3 has 16 residues. Per the germline V gene, CDR1 is SGHVS and CDR2 is FNYEAQ. CDR3 nucleotides: TGTGCCAGCAGCCCCCGGGCAGCGGGGAACACCGGGGAGCTGTTTTTT. The encoded protein is CASSPRAAGNTGELFF.

This rearrangement joins TRBV4-2 to TRBJ1-2; no definite D call. This CDR3 comprises 14 residues. CDR1 is LGHNA and CDR2 is YNFKEQ in the germline V gene. V lost 0 bases to trimming and J lost 6 bases, with 11 bases between them. DNA for the CDR3: TGTGCCAGCAGCCAAGACGGAGGAATGGATGGCTACACCTTC. Its protein is CASSQDGGMDGYTF.

This chain links TRBV5-1 with TRBJ1-1; a possible D gene is TRBD1 (6 bases). The V gene lost 2 bases and the J gene lost 5 bases, with 10 bases spanning the gap. The CDR3 is 13 amino acids. Germline assignment: CDR1 SGHRS and CDR2 YFSETQ. This CDR3 reads CASSFGGETEAFF. The CDR3 DNA reads as TGCGCCAGCAGCTTTGGGGGCGAGACTGAAGCTTTCTTT. Drawing the rest from reference TRBV5-1 and TRBJ1-1, the complete variable domain is KAGVTQTPRYLIKTRGQQVTLSCSPISGHRSVSWYQQTPGQGLQFLFEYFSETQRNKGNFPGRFSGRQFSNSRSEMNVSTLELGDSALYLCASSFGGETEAFFGQGTRLTVV.

This chain joins TRBV15 and TRBJ2-4; 8 nucleotides match TRBD1. The CDR3 spans 18 residues. V lost 3 bases to trimming and J lost 0 bases; unmatched junction nucleotides: 10. Germline V lookup: CDR1 LNHNV, CDR2 YYDKDF (reference sequence). The CDR3 loop reads CATSSYRQGFEAKNIQYF. Written as DNA, the CDR3 is TGTGCCACCAGCAGCTATCGACAGGGGTTTGAAGCCAAAAACATTCAGTACTTC.

The chain employs TRBV2 and TRBJ2-7; 9 nucleotides align to TRBD1. The ends lost 7 bases at V and 6 bases at J; junction bases unmatched: 10. Looked up from germline, CDR1 is SNHLY and CDR2 is FYNNEI. The CDR3 length is 14 residues. CDR3 protein: CASNDRTGVGEQYV. CDR3 DNA: TGTGCCAGCAACGACAGGACAGGGGTGGGCGAGCAGTACGTC.

The chain has TRBV24-1 and TRBJ2-1; D might be TRBD2 (6 bases). CDR1 and CDR2 from the germline V gene are KGHDR and SFDVKD. This CDR3 is 14 amino acids long. Trimming stripped 5 bases from V and 8 bases from J, with 15 bases between. This chain's CDR3 is CATSGWGDQDEQFF. The DNA of the CDR3 is TGTGCCACCAGTGGATGGGGGGATCAAGATGAGCAGTTCTTC.

This rearrangement joins TRBV11-2 to TRBJ2-5; 8 bases map to TRBD2. Germline CDR1 and CDR2: SGHAT and FQNNGV. J gave up 5 bases and V 0 bases, and 5 bases lay outside the gene matches. The CDR3 has 15 residues. The CDR3 sequence: CASSLERSSGETQYF. The CDR3 nucleotides read TGTGCCAGCAGCTTAGAGAGGTCTAGCGGGGAGACCCAGTACTTC.

The chain is built from TRBV6-6 and TRBJ2-7; 9 nucleotides align to TRBD2. V lost 7 bases, J lost 7 bases, and 11 bases stayed unmatched. The germline V gene encodes CDR1 MNHNY and CDR2 SVGAGI (reference sequence). The CDR3 totals 14 residues. The CDR3 sequence is CASTAGTSKFEQYF. As DNA, the CDR3 is TGTGCCAGCACCGCCGGGACTAGCAAGTTTGAGCAGTACTTC.

The chain couples TRBV5-1 to TRBJ2-3, with 10 nucleotides matching TRBD1. The germline CDR1 and CDR2 sequences are SGHRS and YFSETQ. This CDR3 has 15 amino acids. The V segment lost 0 bases and the J segment 5 bases; nucleotides outside the gene matches: 3. The DNA for the CDR3 is TGCGCCAGCAGCTTGGCCGGACAGGGGGAAGATACGCAGTATTTT. Its translation: CASSLAGQGEDTQYF. The entire variable domain, with the rest obtained from reference TRBV5-1 and TRBJ2-3, is as follows: KAGVTQTPRYLIKTRGQQVTLSCSPISGHRSVSWYQQTPGQGLQFLFEYFSETQRNKGNFPGRFSGRQFSNSRSEMNVSTLELGDSALYLCASSLAGQGEDTQYFGPGTRLTVL.

The genes are TRBV6-2 or TRBV6-3 and TRBJ1-2, with 10 bases that match TRBD1. Germline trimming cut 4 bases from V and 2 bases from J; bases unmatched to any gene: 7. This CDR3 region has 16 residues. Per germline, CDR1 MNHEY and CDR2 SVGEGT. The CDR3 DNA is TGTGCCAGCAGTTCCGTACGACAGGGGGCCAACTATGGCTACACCTTC. Translated: CASSSVRQGANYGYTF.

The chain links TRBV11-2 to TRBJ1-1, with a weak D call TRBD1 (5 bases). Germline loops: CDR1 SGHAT, CDR2 FQNNGV. This CDR3 region has 12 residues. The V and J ends lost 3 bases and 5 bases respectively, with 7 bases between them. CDR3 sequence (DNA): TGTGCCAGCAGCTTCCAGGGAACTGAAGCTTTCTTT. Protein: CASSFQGTEAFF.

About this clone: Other DNA sequences from this sample encode an identical CDR3 as well. The rearrangement links TRBV7-3 to TRBJ2-1; D remains unclear. The CDR3 covers 15 residues. Germline V gene sequence: CDR1 SGHTA, CDR2 FQGTGA. V was shortened by 2 bases and J by 0 bases, with 8 bases between the two germline ends. Here the CDR3 reads CASSLAASSYNEQFF. In nucleotides, the CDR3 is TGTGCCAGCAGCTTAGCGGCTAGCTCCTACAATGAGCAGTTCTTC.

This CDR3 reads CATLDTGDYNSPLHF. The CDR3 DNA reads TGTGCCACGCTAGACACAGGGGACTATAATTCACCCCTCCACTTT. V and J are TRBV6-5 and TRBJ1-6, with 7 bases fitting TRBD1. The CDR3 extends over 15 amino acids. J was trimmed by 3 bases and V by 10 bases; bases with no gene match: 9. The V gene's germline CDR1 is MNHEY and CDR2 SVGAGI.

The chain uses TRBV5-1 and TRBJ2-7; D perhaps matches TRBD2 (6 bases). Germline CDR1 SGHRS, CDR2 YFSETQ. V lost 4 bases to trimming and J lost 4 bases, with 15 bases between them. CDR3 length: 14 residues. The CDR3, as DNA: TGCGCCAGCAGCCCGGGGGACCACACTTACGAGCAGTACGTC. Translated: CASSPGDHTYEQYV.

The J gene is TRBJ2-2, the V gene TRBV6-4; 9 bases map to TRBD1. The CDR3 extends over 13 amino acids. Germline CDR1 MRHNA, CDR2 SNTAGT. V lost 8 bases to trimming and J lost 4 bases; unmatched junction nucleotides: 2. The CDR3 DNA sequence: TGTGCCAGCGGGACAGGGACCACCGGGGAGCTGTTTTTT. This gives the protein CASGTGTTGELFF.

The V gene is TRBV3-1 (or the pseudogene TRBV3-2), the J gene TRBJ1-2, with a weak D call TRBD1 (5 bases). V was shortened by 6 bases and J by 10 bases, with 12 bases between the two germline ends. Germline CDR1 reads LGHDT; CDR2 reads YNNKEL (reference sequence). CDR3 length equals 11 residues. The CDR3 protein is CASRGVDDYTF. CDR3 bases: TGTGCCAGCAGAGGGGTTGATGACTACACCTTC.

The gene calls are TRBV5-4 and TRBJ2-3; 15 bases are a match to TRBD2. J gave up 1 base and V 0 bases, and 6 bases lay outside the gene matches. The V gene's germline CDR1 is SGHNT and CDR2 YYREEE (reference sequence). This CDR3 comprises 19 residues. The chain's CDR3 is CASSLAGLAGGSRTDTQYF. The CDR3 bases are TGTGCCAGCAGCTTGGCAGGACTAGCGGGGGGGTCTCGCACAGATACGCAGTATTTT.

The genes are TRBV24-1 and TRBJ1-2; D not resolved. V was clipped by 9 bases and J by 7 bases, with 14 bases between them. The CDR3 is 12 amino acids. The V gene's germline CDR1 is KGHDR and CDR2 SFDVKD. The CDR3 DNA is TGTGCCACCGCCTCGGTGGCGGGTGGCTACACCTTC. Translated: CATASVAGGYTF.

The chain uses TRBV9 and TRBJ2-2; D uncertain. V lost 1 base and J lost 3, with 10 bases in between. The CDR3 covers 15 residues. Looked up from germline, CDR1 is SGDLS and CDR2 is YYNGEE. The CDR3 nucleotides are TGTGCCAGCAGCGTAACAGCCACGTACACCGGGGAGCTGTTTTTT. It is translated as CASSVTATYTGELFF.

V and J are TRBV6-1 and TRBJ2-2; D not resolved. Germline V gene data show CDR1 as MNHNS and CDR2 as SASEGT. Deletions cut 0 bases from V and 4 bases from J, with 9 bases between. This CDR3 is 15 amino acids long. As DNA, the CDR3 is TGTGCCAGCAGTGAAGCAGGAGTTATCACCGGGGAGCTGTTTTTT. Encoded protein: CASSEAGVITGELFF.

This chain links TRBV7-8 with TRBJ2-1; 13 bases align to TRBD2. V dropped 4 bases and J dropped 9; count of bases not matched to a gene: 9. Germline V gene sequence: CDR1 SGHVS, CDR2 FQNEAQ. This CDR3 spans 16 amino acids. For the CDR3, the DNA is TGTGCCAGCAGCTCCTCGAGACTAGCGGGGGGCTTTGAGCAGTTCTTC. It codes for CASSSSRLAGGFEQFF.

The rearrangement joins TRBV14 to TRBJ2-4, with 11 bases matching TRBD2. This CDR3 region has 17 residues. Unmatched junction bases numbered 14, after V lost 4 bases and J lost 9 bases. Germline values: CDR1 SGHDN, CDR2 FVKESK. In nucleotides, the CDR3 is TGTGCCAGCAGCCCTAGACTAGCGGGATCTCATAGGGGCATTCAGTACTTC. Translated, it gives CASSPRLAGSHRGIQYF.

The V and J genes are TRBV2 and TRBJ1-2, with a weak D call TRBD1 (6 bases). CDR3 length: 14 amino acids. Germline values: CDR1 SNHLY, CDR2 FYNNEI. V dropped 6 bases and J dropped 3 bases, with 14 bases sitting between them. CDR3 bases: TGTGCCAGCAGGAGGGGGGAGGGCGACTATGGCTACACCTTC. Protein: CASRRGEGDYGYTF.

The rearrangement joins TRBV5-4 to TRBJ2-2; 13 nucleotides match TRBD2. The germline V gene encodes CDR1 SGHNT and CDR2 YYREEE (reference sequence). The trim removed 5 bases at V and 8 bases at J, leaving 6 bases unmatched. The CDR3 is made up of 15 amino acids. The CDR3 DNA reads TGTGCCAGCAGTCGACTAGCGGGAGGCAGTGGGGAGCTGTTTTTT. This translates into CASSRLAGGSGELFF.

The CDR3 nucleotides read TGCGCCAGCAGAGCCGGGACTAGCGGGGTCTACGAGCAGTACGTC. Residues: CASRAGTSGVYEQYV. The chain employs TRBV10-2 and TRBJ2-7; the match to TRBD2 covers 13 bases. With V trimmed by 6 bases and J by 3 bases, 5 bases remained unmatched. Germline CDR1 is WSHSY and CDR2 is SAAADI. This CDR3 spans 15 amino acids.

The chain links TRBV27 to TRBJ2-1, with a weak D call TRBD2 (6 bases). Deletions cut 4 bases from V and 6 bases from J, with 16 bases between. Germline CDR1 is MNHEY and CDR2 is SMNVEV (reference sequence). The CDR3 runs 15 residues. CDR3 residues: CASSYRGRIGNEQFF. CDR3 sequence (DNA): TGTGCCAGCAGTTATAGAGGGAGGATTGGCAATGAGCAGTTCTTC.

The rearrangement joins TRBV3-1 (or the pseudogene TRBV3-2) to TRBJ2-7, with TRBD2 matching 13 bases. V trimming: 4 bases; J trimming: 0 bases; junction bases outside the gene matches: 6. The CDR3 has 17 residues. Germline V gene lookup returns CDR1 LGHDT and CDR2 YNNKEL (reference sequence). For the CDR3, the DNA is TGTGCCAGCAGCCCCGGGACTAGCGGGACAAGCTCCTACGAGCAGTACTTC. The encoded protein is CASSPGTSGTSSYEQYF.

The V gene is TRBV5-6, the J gene TRBJ2-2; D ambiguous. In germline, CDR1 is SGHDT, CDR2 YYEEEE. There are 14 residues in the CDR3. The V gene lost 4 bases and the J gene lost 4 bases, with 11 bases spanning the gap. The CDR3 sequence is CASSVTSATGELFF. DNA of the CDR3: TGTGCCAGCAGCGTGACAAGTGCCACCGGGGAGCTGTTTTTT.